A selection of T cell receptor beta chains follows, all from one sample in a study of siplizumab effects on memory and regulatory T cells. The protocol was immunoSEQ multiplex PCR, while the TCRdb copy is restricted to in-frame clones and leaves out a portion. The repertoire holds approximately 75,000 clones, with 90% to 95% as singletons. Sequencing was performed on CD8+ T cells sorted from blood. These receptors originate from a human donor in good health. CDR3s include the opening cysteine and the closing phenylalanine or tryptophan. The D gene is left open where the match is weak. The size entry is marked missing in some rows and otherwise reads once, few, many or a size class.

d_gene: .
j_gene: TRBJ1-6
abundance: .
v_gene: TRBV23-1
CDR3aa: CASSLNSPLHF
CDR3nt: TGCGCCAGCAGTCTTAATTCACCCCTCCACTTT

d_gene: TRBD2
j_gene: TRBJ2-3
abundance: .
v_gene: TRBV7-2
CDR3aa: CASSLRWAGGRADTQYF
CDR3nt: TGTGCCAGCAGCCTCCGGTGGGCGGGGGGGCGAGCAGATACGCAGTATTTT

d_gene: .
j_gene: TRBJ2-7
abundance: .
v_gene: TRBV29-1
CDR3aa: CSVATGSHEQYF
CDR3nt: TGCAGCGTAGCTACAGGGTCCCACGAGCAGTACTTC

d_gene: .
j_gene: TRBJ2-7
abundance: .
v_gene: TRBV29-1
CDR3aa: CSVDQESYEQYF
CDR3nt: TGCAGCGTCGATCAGGAATCCTACGAGCAGTACTTC

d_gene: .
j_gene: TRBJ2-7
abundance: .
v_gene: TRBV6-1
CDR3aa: CASSEILGSEEQYF
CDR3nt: TGTGCCAGCAGTGAAATCCTGGGATCGGAAGAGCAGTACTTC

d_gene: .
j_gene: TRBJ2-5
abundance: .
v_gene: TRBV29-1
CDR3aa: CSVEDRGTQYF
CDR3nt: TGCAGCGTTGAAGATCGGGGGACCCAGTACTTC

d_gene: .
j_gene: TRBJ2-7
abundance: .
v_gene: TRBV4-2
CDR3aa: CVSSQGGFPYEQYF
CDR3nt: TGTGTCAGCAGCCAAGGCGGATTCCCCTACGAGCAGTACTTC

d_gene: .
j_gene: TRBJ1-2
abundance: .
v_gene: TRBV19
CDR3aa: CASITVVEGGYGYTF
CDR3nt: TGTGCCAGTATAACCGTGGTGGAGGGCGGCTATGGCTACACCTTC

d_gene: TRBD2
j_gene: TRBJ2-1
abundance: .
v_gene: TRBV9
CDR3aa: CASSGTSGGIPHNEQFF
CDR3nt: TGTGCCAGCAGCGGGACTAGCGGGGGGATCCCTCACAATGAGCAGTTCTTC

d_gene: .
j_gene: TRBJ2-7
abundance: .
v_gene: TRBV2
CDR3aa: CALHHRESSYEQYF
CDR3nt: TGTGCCTTACATCACAGGGAGAGCTCCTACGAGCAGTACTTC

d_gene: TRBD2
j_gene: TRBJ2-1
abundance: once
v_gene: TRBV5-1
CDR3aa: CASSRTSGGPNEQFF
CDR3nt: TGCGCCAGCAGCCGGACTAGCGGGGGGCCCAATGAGCAGTTCTTC

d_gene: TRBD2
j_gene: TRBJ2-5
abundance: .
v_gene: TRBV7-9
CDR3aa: CASSDIAGGSEAQYF
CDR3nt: TGTGCCAGCAGCGACATAGCGGGGGGTTCCGAGGCCCAGTACTTC

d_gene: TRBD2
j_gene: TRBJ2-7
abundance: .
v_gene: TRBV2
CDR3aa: CASSEVFSGGTYEQYF
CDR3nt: TGTGCCAGCAGTGAAGTTTTTAGCGGGGGGACCTACGAGCAGTACTTC

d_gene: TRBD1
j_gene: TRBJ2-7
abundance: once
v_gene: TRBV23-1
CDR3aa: CASSVGQGSEQYF
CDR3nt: TGCGCCAGCAGTGTCGGACAGGGGAGCGAGCAGTACTTC

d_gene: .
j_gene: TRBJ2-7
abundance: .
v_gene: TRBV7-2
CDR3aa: CASSLVGLTYEQYF
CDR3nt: TGTGCCAGCAGCCTGGTGGGACTGACCTACGAGCAGTACTTC

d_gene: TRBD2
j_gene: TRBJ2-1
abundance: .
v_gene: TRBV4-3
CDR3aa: CASSQDASGGRNEQFF
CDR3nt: TGCGCCAGCAGCCAAGACGCTAGCGGGGGGCGGAATGAGCAGTTCTTC

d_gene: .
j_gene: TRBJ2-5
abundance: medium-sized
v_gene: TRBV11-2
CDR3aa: CASRVDGGETQYF
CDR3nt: TGTGCCAGCAGGGTTGACGGAGGGGAGACCCAGTACTTC

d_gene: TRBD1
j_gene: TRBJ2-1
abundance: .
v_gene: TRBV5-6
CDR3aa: CASSFRGRDLSYNEQFF
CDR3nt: TGTGCCAGCAGCTTTAGGGGGCGAGACCTTTCCTACAATGAGCAGTTCTTC

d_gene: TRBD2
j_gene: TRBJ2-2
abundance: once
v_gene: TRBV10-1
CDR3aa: CASSPGGVGYTGELFF
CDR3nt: TGCGCCAGCAGCCCTGGGGGGGTTGGGTACACCGGGGAGCTGTTTTTT

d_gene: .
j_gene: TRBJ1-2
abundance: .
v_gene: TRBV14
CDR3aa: CASSQDRGGKSHYGYTF
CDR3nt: TGTGCCAGCAGCCAAGATCGGGGCGGAAAATCTCACTATGGCTACACCTTC

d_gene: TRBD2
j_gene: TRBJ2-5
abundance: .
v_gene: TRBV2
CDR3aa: CASSGLAAQETQYF
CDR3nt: TGTGCCAGCAGCGGACTAGCGGCTCAAGAGACCCAGTACTTC

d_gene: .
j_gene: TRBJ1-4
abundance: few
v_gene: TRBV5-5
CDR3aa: CASSLEFTGTSREKLFF
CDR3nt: TGTGCCAGCAGCTTGGAGTTCACTGGGACAAGCCGTGAAAAACTGTTTTTT

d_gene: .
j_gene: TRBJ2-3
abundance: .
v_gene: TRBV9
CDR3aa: CASSALSGALDTQYF
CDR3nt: TGTGCCAGCAGCGCCCTCTCTGGGGCCCTCGATACGCAGTATTTT

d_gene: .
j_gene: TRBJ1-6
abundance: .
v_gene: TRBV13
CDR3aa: CASSHVGRSSYNSPLHF
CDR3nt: TGTGCCAGCAGCCATGTTGGGCGGAGCTCCTATAATTCACCCCTCCACTTT

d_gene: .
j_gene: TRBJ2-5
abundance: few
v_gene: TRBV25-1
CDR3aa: CASSVHSKSITLQETQYF
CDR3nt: TGTGCCAGCAGTGTCCACAGTAAGTCCATTACTTTACAAGAGACCCAGTACTTC

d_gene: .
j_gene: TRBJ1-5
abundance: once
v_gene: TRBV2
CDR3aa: CASATGYSNQPQHF
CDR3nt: TGTGCCAGCGCTACAGGGTATAGCAATCAGCCCCAGCATTTT

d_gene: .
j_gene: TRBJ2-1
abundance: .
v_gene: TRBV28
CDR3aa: CASSPDNEQFF
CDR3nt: TGTGCCAGCAGTCCAGACAATGAGCAGTTCTTC

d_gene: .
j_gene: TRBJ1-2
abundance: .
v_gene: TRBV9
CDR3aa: CASSVDGGGYGYTF
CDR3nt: TGTGCCAGCAGCGTAGACGGCGGGGGCTATGGCTACACCTTC

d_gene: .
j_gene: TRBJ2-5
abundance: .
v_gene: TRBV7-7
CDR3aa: CASSSGDLQETQYF
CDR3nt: TGTGCCAGCAGCTCCGGGGACTTACAAGAGACCCAGTACTTC

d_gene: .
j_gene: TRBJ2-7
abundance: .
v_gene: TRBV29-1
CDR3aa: CSVEYSLWQYF
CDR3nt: TGCAGCGTTGAATACTCTTTATGGCAGTACTTC

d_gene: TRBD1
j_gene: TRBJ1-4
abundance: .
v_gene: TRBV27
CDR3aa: CASSSQDYWDRDEKLFF
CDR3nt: TGTGCCAGCAGTTCCCAGGATTATTGGGACAGGGATGAAAAACTGTTTTTT

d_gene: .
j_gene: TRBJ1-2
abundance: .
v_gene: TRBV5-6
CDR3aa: CASSFFSGREYGYTF
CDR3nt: TGTGCCAGCAGCTTCTTTTCCGGCAGGGAGTATGGCTACACCTTC

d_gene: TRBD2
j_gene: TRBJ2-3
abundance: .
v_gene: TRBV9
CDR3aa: CASSQSIASGGAKRFPDTQYF
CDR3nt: TGTGCCAGCAGCCAGTCCATCGCTAGCGGGGGGGCCAAACGGTTCCCAGATACGCAGTATTTT

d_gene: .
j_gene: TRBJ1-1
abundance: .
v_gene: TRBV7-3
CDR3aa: CASSPTAGDTEAFF
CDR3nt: TGTGCCAGCAGCCCGACAGCAGGAGACACTGAAGCTTTCTTT

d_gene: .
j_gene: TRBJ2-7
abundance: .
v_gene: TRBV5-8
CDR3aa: CASSSYSYEQYF
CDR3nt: TGTGCCAGCAGCTCATATAGTTACGAGCAGTACTTC

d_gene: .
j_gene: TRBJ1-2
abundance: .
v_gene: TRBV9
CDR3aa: CASSVSAVPINYGYTF
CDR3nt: TGTGCCAGCAGCGTATCTGCAGTCCCGATCAACTATGGCTACACCTTC

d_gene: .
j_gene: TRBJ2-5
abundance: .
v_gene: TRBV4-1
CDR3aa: CASSGEGLPAAQYF
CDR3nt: TGCGCCAGCAGCGGAGAGGGACTCCCGGCGGCCCAGTACTTC

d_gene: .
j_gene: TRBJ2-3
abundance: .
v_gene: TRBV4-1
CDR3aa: CASSQGPGPPDTQYF
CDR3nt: TGCGCCAGCAGCCAAGGTCCGGGCCCCCCAGATACGCAGTATTTT

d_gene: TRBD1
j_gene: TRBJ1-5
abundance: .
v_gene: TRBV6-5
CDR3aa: CASRVGTGGNQPQHF
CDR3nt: TGTGCCAGCAGGGTTGGGACAGGAGGCAATCAGCCCCAGCATTTT

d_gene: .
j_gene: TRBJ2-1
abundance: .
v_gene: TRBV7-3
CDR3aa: CASSWNLLGDNEQFF
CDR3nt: TGTGCCAGCAGCTGGAACTTATTGGGGGACAATGAGCAGTTCTTC

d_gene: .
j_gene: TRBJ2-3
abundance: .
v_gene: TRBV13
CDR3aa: CASSLQSPGEMTDTQYF
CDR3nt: TGTGCCAGCAGCTTACAATCTCCGGGCGAGATGACAGATACGCAGTATTTT

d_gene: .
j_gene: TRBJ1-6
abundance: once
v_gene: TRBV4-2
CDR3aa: CASSPAGSAPSVLSPLHF
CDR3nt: TGTGCCAGCAGCCCCGCGGGCAGCGCCCCCTCGGTTCTGTCACCCCTCCACTTT

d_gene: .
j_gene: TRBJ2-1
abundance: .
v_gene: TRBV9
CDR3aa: CASSVLNGNEQFF
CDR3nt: TGTGCCAGCAGCGTTTTAAACGGCAATGAGCAGTTCTTC

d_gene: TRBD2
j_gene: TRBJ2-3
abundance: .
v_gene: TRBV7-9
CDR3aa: CASSPYQTGGWTDTQYF
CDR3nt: TGTGCCAGCAGCCCCTATCAAACGGGGGGATGGACAGATACGCAGTATTTT

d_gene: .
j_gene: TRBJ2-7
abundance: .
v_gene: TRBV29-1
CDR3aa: CSAYSSYEQYF
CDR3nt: TGCAGCGCTTATAGCTCCTACGAGCAGTACTTC

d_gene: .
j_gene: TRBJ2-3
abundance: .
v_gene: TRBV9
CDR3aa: CASSVGRADTQYF
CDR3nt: TGTGCCAGCAGCGTAGGCAGGGCAGATACGCAGTATTTT

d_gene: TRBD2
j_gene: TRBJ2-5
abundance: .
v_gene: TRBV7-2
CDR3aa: CASSTTSGETQYF
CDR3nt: TGTGCCAGCAGCACAACTAGCGGGGAAACCCAGTACTTC

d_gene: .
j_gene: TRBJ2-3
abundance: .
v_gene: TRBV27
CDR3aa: CASSLLASTDTQYF
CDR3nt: TGTGCCAGCAGTTTGTTAGCGAGCACAGATACGCAGTATTTT

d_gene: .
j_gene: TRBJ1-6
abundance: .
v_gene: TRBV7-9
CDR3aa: CASKADVSSYNSPLHF
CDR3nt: TGTGCCAGCAAGGCCGACGTGAGCTCCTATAATTCACCCCTCCACTTT